The 8 T cell receptor beta chains presented below share a single source sample, sequenced in a study of OX40 agonist ivuxolimab in advanced cancers. Libraries came from the immunoSEQ multiplex PCR assay. Sourced from immuneACCESS, this table was stored by TCRdb with only in-frame sequences that have V and J called. A share of the clones is absent; for the studies checked, an unresolved V gene accounts for under half, and the remainder has no known explanation. This sample lists approximately 30,000 clones; about 83% were detected once. The ten most abundant clones make up approximately 21% of the sample. The specimen comprised CD4+ or CD8+ T cells sorted from blood, sampled in a trial of the OX40 agonist ivuxolimab. Receptor source: an adult with an advanced solid tumor such as melanoma, head and neck, liver or kidney cancer.

This clone has a single count. The J gene is TRBJ2-1, the V gene TRBV7-8, with D maybe TRBD2 (5 bases). The CDR3 runs to 16 residues. Germline CDR1 reads SGHVS; CDR2 reads FQNEAQ. V was cut by 5 bases and J by 0 bases, with 14 bases left in between. The CDR3 protein is CASSHFVGSSYNEQFF. CDR3 DNA sequence: TGTGCCAGCAGCCACTTCGTGGGGAGCTCCTACAATGAGCAGTTCTTC. Full variable domain (rest looked up from reference TRBV7-8 and TRBJ2-1): GAGVSQSPRYKVAKRGQDVALRCDPISGHVSLFWYQQALGQGPEFLTYFQNEAQLDKSGLPSDRFFAERPEGSVSTLKIQRTQQEDSAVYLCASSHFVGSSYNEQFFGPGTRLTVL.

The genes are TRBV11-2 and TRBJ1-1; D uncertain. Trimming shortened V by 3 bases and J by 0 bases, and 8 bases separated the two germline ends. CDR3 length: 14 amino acids. CDR1 and CDR2 from the germline V gene are SGHAT and FQNNGV. CDR3 sequence: CASSLGRLNTEAFF. DNA of the CDR3: TGTGCCAGCAGCTTGGGCAGACTGAACACTGAAGCTTTCTTT.

CDR3 nucleotides: TGTGCCAGCAGTCTAGGAGGGTACGAGCAGTACTTC. This codes for CASSLGGYEQYF. The chain recombines TRBV6-5 with TRBJ2-7, with D possibly being TRBD2 (6 bases). The CDR3 is 12 amino acids. V dropped 5 bases and J dropped 4 bases, with 9 bases sitting between them. CDR1 is MNHEY, CDR2 SVGAGI, per germline.

The chain couples TRBV6-1 to TRBJ1-5; a possible D gene is TRBD1 (5 bases). Germline V gives CDR1 MNHNS, CDR2 SASEGT. V was pared by 7 bases and J by 7 bases, with 17 bases between. This CDR3 is built from 14 residues. The CDR3 loop reads CASTRWGTDQPQHF. The CDR3 nucleotides read TGTGCCAGCACCAGATGGGGGACGGACCAGCCCCAGCATTTT.

The CDR3 reads CASSLWGTGGPGNTEAFF. In DNA form, the CDR3 reads TGTGCCAGCAGTTTATGGGGGACAGGGGGCCCGGGGAACACTGAAGCTTTCTTT. This chain uses TRBV27 with TRBJ1-1; 12 positions agree with TRBD1. This CDR3 is built from 18 residues. Trimming cost V 1 base and J 1 base; bases outside gene matches: 7. Germline CDR1 reads MNHEY; CDR2 reads SMNVEV (reference sequence).

The chain has TRBV4-1 and TRBJ1-1; D perhaps matches TRBD1 (6 bases). Germline loops: CDR1 MGHRA, CDR2 YSYEKL. Between the trimmed V and J ends, which lost 4 bases and 3 bases, there was a span of 12 bases. The CDR3 sequence is 14 residues long. The CDR3 sequence is CASSPGAGYTEAFF. The CDR3 DNA sequence: TGCGCCAGCAGCCCGGGGGCAGGGTACACTGAAGCTTTCTTT.

The chain uses TRBV6-5 and TRBJ1-1, with D uncertain. V was pared by 5 bases and J by 14 bases, with 15 bases between. Germline loops: CDR1 MNHEY, CDR2 SVGAGI. This CDR3 is built from 11 residues. This CDR3 is CASSDVTPVFF. The CDR3, as DNA: TGTGCCAGCAGTGATGTGACCCCGGTATTCTTT.

This chain links TRBV6-4 with TRBJ2-1; a weak D match, TRBD1 (6 bases). The CDR3 consists of 13 residues. Germline values: CDR1 MRHNA, CDR2 SNTAGT. Deletions cut 3 bases from V and 10 bases from J, with 13 bases between. The CDR3 sequence is CASSETPDREQFF. CDR3 bases: TGTGCCAGCAGTGAGACCCCCGACAGGGAGCAGTTCTTC.